This T cell receptor beta chain comes out of a study of blood T cell repertoires in COVID-19. In the study overall: The United States, Italy and Spain were the sources of the acute and convalescent COVID-19 samples. PBMCs, B-cell-depleted T cells, or T cells provided the cDNA or gDNA that made up the material.

In the authors' workflow: Nucleated cell counts were estimated from reference gene primer amplification. The repertoire was sequenced with immunoSEQ multiplex PCR; TCRdb's copy has only in-frame clones and lacks some. That table is the source of V, J and clone size, and D and trimming were worked out from the DNA. The sample lists about 150,000 clones, around four fifths occurring once. While infection was still active, Seattle patients were enrolled and then followed longitudinally. Trimming removed 0 bases from V and 6 bases from J; junction bases left unmatched: 10. The germline gives CDR1 SGHKS, CDR2 YYEKEE (reference sequence). The CDR3 sequence is 17 residues long.

This receptor was taken from a woman aged 80 or older with COVID-19, enrolled during active disease. Source material: peripheral blood. This sequence joins TRBV5-5 and TRBJ2-4; 9 nucleotides match TRBD1. The CDR3 region has the DNA TGTGCCAGCAGCTTGGCCCCGACAGGGGGAACGGTAAACATTCAGTACTTC. Its translation is CASSLAPTGGTVNIQYF.